This T cell receptor (beta chain) derives from a study of vaccination effects on CD4 cells after COVID-19. About the research overall: Participants were vaccinated with two doses of either the BNT162b2 or mRNA-1273 vaccine.

Sequencing was preceded by expansion of antigen-specific CD4+ T cells with viral peptide pools in the ViraFEST assay. Scientists isolated CD4+ T cells after an approximately 9-day culture period ended. Convalescent patients had PCR-confirmed SARS-CoV-2 infection between March and December 2020. PBMC were cultured at around 2 million per well with 8 to 10 IU/ml IL-2 and around 9.4 ug/ml peptides. Sequencing used immunoSEQ multiplex PCR; TCRdb keeps in-frame clones, though not all of them. The table shows 42,000 or so clones, with roughly 75% occurring only once. Study-level points and caveats: There was marked clonal contraction among infection- and vaccine-induced clones late after vaccination. New vaccine-induced clones dominated convalescents' post-vaccine spike-reactive clones.

This clone was found a few times. Its antigen is undetermined. The source is a human donor who had a prior SARS-CoV-2 infection. This sample comprised CD4+ T cells from PBMCs cultured with a peptide pool, obtained before COVID-19 vaccination.

The CDR3 bases are TGCGCCAGCAGCCGGGACAATAGTTTCGGACCCTCTAGCACAGATACGCAGTATTTT. It encodes CASSRDNSFGPSSTDTQYF. V gene TRBV5-1 combines with J gene TRBJ2-3; possible D gene TRBD1, 6 bases. The CDR3 is 19 residues long. V gave up 4 bases and J gave up 0 bases, with 24 bases separating them. Germline CDR1 and CDR2: SGHRS and YFSETQ. The full variable domain, completed using reference TRBV5-1 and TRBJ2-3, is KAGVTQTPRYLIKTRGQQVTLSCSPISGHRSVSWYQQTPGQGLQFLFEYFSETQRNKGNFPGRFSGRQFSNSRSEMNVSTLELGDSALYLCASSRDNSFGPSSTDTQYFGPGTRLTVL.